This T cell receptor beta chain was documented in a study of cytomegalovirus exposure and HLA in healthy donors (TCRdb year 2017). Turning to the overall study: An earlier analysis of roughly 610 of the donors reported roughly 300 Gb of sequence data and approximately 120 million unique TCR beta sequences obtained from around 180 million T cells. Of the 350 to 400 genotyped donors, around 81% fell in the genetic ancestry cluster associated with self-reported Caucasian donors. On average, about 240,000 unique TCR beta nucleotide sequences were sequenced per donor among fewer than 500 genotyped donors of the cohort, with about 17% of those sequences being non-productive. In a later analysis, previously published TCR beta repertoires from more than 500 donors were re-analyzed and high-resolution HLA genotyping was added so that TCR occurrence patterns could be studied. Four to six DR-DQ haplotypes were handled as single units for association and clustering because linkage in the cohort was strong. Using immunosequencing, the study profiled T cell repertoires from fewer than 850 subjects and related those repertoires to cytomegalovirus serostatus. An early release covering about 600 HLA-typed donors comprised around 300 gigabases of sequencing data and around 86 million unique TCR sequences. All discovery cohort repertoires had been generated on a single sequencing platform. A later genetic analysis used genome-wide SNP genotypes for about 60% of the 666 donors, treating that subset as a discovery cohort. The study aimed to test whether cataloging public T cell receptors could reveal signatures of past pathogen exposure. High-throughput TCR immunosequencing, statistical association of individual TCRs with disease status, and machine learning were combined to predict cytomegalovirus infection status. In the later analysis, no new phenotypic data were used to find candidate immune exposures; instead, reliance was placed on TCR beta sequences and their occurrence across donors. Class I and class II HLA loci were covered by the typing at four-digit resolution. Donor age, sex, ethnicity and CMV serostatus were collected together with the repertoire data. The number of typed donors differed by locus: roughly 629-630 for A, B, C, DRB1 and DQB1; 522 for DQA1; 606 for DPA1; and about 450 for DPB1. In addition to the first cohort of roughly 670 subjects, a separate validation cohort of 100 to 150 different subjects was used. An earlier analysis of 587 of the donors used high-throughput TCR beta sequencing to judge whether each TCR beta V gene segment behaved as functional or pseudogenic.

In total, roughly 670 healthy bone marrow donors made up the cohort. Cohort members were all nominally healthy when sampled, although unrecorded immune exposures were likely present. The donor was CMV seropositive and was included in the group of 250 to 350 seropositive cohort members. Every donor gave a peripheral blood sample, and the peripheral blood mononuclear cells from that sample were used for TCR beta sequencing. The Qiagen DNeasy Blood Extraction Kit was used to extract genomic DNA from the blood cell samples. Taken from cysteine to phenylalanine, the CDR3 has 14 residues. The DNA shown is the 42-base CDR3, in frame from base 1. Trimming removed 5 bases from V and 0 bases from J, leaving 7 bases between the germline ends. The germline V gene sets CDR1 to MDHEN and CDR2 to SYDVKM. A word on this clone: Its antigen has not been determined. Base-call qualities are not available, and no considerably larger clone is one nucleotide away.

The library was built by means of the immunoSEQ multiplex PCR assay. The multiplex PCR relied on a mix of 60 forward primers for TCR Vbeta segments and 13 reverse primers for TCR Jbeta segments. A multiplex PCR assay on genomic DNA amplified the CDR3 region of rearranged TCR beta genes. The Illumina HiSeq System was used to sequence the amplified TCR beta libraries as 87-base-pair reads. In the authors' own workflow: A later analysis counted approximately 74 million unique TCR beta chains across the 670 or so repertoires, and around 12 million of these chains were shared by at least two donors. Raw reads were error-corrected and collapsed into unique sequences by a nearest-neighbor algorithm in which closely related sequences were merged to remove PCR and sequencing errors. Alignment of CDR3 sequences to IMGT reference sequences was used to assign V, D and J gene segments. For a sequence to be retained, a match of at least six nucleotides to both a V gene segment and a J gene segment was required. Rearrangements were called productive when the CDR3 lacked stop codons and stayed in frame with V and J; all others were non-productive. CDR3 was defined according to IMGT convention as the region running from the second conserved V-encoded cysteine to the conserved J-encoded phenylalanine. The earlier analysis of about 610 of the donors excluded any sequence lacking an unambiguous match to a single V gene segment. An earlier analysis of almost 600 of the donors classified V segments as functional when productive rearrangements were above 56.7% and as segregating when the standard deviation between donors was above 5%. A statistical classification framework was built to diagnose cytomegalovirus status from the catalog of TCR beta chain sequences. A later analysis assigned V and J genes by comparing TCR nucleotide sequences with IMGT/GENE-DB human TR gene sequences. Using the TCRdist pipeline, a later analysis assigned CDR3 sequences along with most-parsimonious VDJ recombination scenarios. In a later analysis, every TCR beta chain was defined by the combination of its CDR3 amino acid sequence and its V-gene family, and reads without a unique V-gene family were dropped. As a way to deal with suspected cross-contamination and a sequencing artifact, a later analysis dropped approximately 570 nucleotide sequences that were highly shared and had low generation probability. In a later analysis, a clonal expansion index for each public chain was calculated from normalized within-repertoire ranks of inferred template counts. A later analysis computed generation probabilities with a VDJ recombination model fitted to out-of-frame rearrangements, and checked the results against IGoR. A later analysis scored TCR-TCR, TCR-HLA and TCR-CMV co-occurrence with hypergeometric tests, applying a repertoire-size bias correction to TCR pairs. To estimate false discovery rates, a later analysis permuted the HLA or CMV assignments 20 times. In a later analysis, co-occurring TCRs were grouped using DBSCAN, and TCRdist sequence similarity was added for clustering within HLA-allele-positive subsets. For co-occurrence clustering, repertoires with fewer than 30,000 or more than 120,000 public chains were excluded, along with roughly five repertoires with anomalous nucleotide sharing. Here the immuneACCESS table is served through TCRdb, limited to in-frame sequences with V and J called. Missing clones are a known gap in these copies; in checked studies unresolved V genes cover under half, and the rest lacks a known reason. The V and J calls and the clone size are those of that table, but D and trimming were determined from the DNA. Counted in this sample were about 71,000 clones; about 70% of them appeared once. The ten top clones hold less than 9% of the sample.

Overall study results and their limits: A later analysis associated 15,000 or so TCR beta sequences with specific HLA alleles at a false discovery rate of 0.05. A cluster of highly shared sequence variants was judged likely to be a technical artifact of the sequencing pipeline. This cohort had only TCR beta chains sequenced, and the lack of alpha or paired-chain data limited which features could be detected. Most CMV-associated TCR beta chains appeared to be HLA-restricted in a later analysis, and the HLA associations seemed to be driven largely by CMV exposure. A further reported finding was that TCR beta sequences accurately predicted the HLA-A and HLA-B alleles for most subjects in the first cohort. According to a later analysis, TCR association rates differed among HLA loci, with DRB1 alleles showing the most associated TCRs and HLA-C alleles showing the fewest. Roughly uniform sequencing depth across donors was assumed in presence/absence analyses, although this assumption may not hold. CMV serostatus was the only immune exposure information available for the cohort. When HLA alleles, especially DR and DQ, strongly co-occurred, TCR associations were difficult to assign to individual alleles. In a later analysis, HLA-associated TCR beta chains were found to be more clonally expanded and to have lower generation probabilities than equally common non-associated chains. A total of 150 to 200 TCR beta chains were listed by the study as associated with cytomegalovirus. Correlated functional status among segregating V segments might be attributable to linkage disequilibrium, but an unknown experimental factor could not be ruled out. Because HLA typing was missing for some donors at each locus, association tests included only the typed subset. In both the original and validation cohorts, the classifier was reported to diagnose cytomegalovirus status with high specificity and sensitivity. A later genetic analysis reported fewer N-insertions in productive TCRs among donors in an Asian-associated ancestry cluster than the roughly 700-donor mean. In a later analysis, several top co-occurrence clusters were reported to appear linked to parvovirus B19, influenza, CMV and Epstein-Barr virus. The earlier analysis of approximately 560 of the donors excluded roughly 16 rarely observed V segments, including chromosome 9 orphons, because counts were too low. In an earlier analysis of 450 to 750 of the donors, most TCR beta V segments appeared in productive rearrangements about 87% or about 30% of the time, broadly matching IMGT annotations. Because the 87-base-pair reads could not distinguish some IMGT-functional V segments, including TRBV6-2 and TRBV6-3, those segments were excluded. Most TCR sequences were observed very rarely across donors, whereas some public TCRs were present in many individuals. A few of the identified cytomegalovirus-associated TCR beta chains were confirmed in vitro to be specific for cytomegalovirus antigens. An association between a missense DCLRE1C variant and V-gene and J-gene trimming of TCR beta chains was found in a later genetic analysis and replicated in an independent cohort. The authors suggested that the approach could potentially be extended to other disease states and immunological phenotypes.

This TCR came from a man aged 40-50 years in good health and CMV-seropositive. Recombination joined TRBV28 with TRBJ1-4, with no reliable assignment of the D segment. The sample consisted of PBMCs. The CDR3 in this case is CASSRASTNEKLFF. The DNA is TGTGCCAGCAGTCGCGCATCAACTAATGAAAAACTGTTTTTT.